This T cell receptor (beta chain) originates from a study of T cells after yellow fever vaccination (dated by TCRdb to the late 2010s). As for the study more broadly: The SMART-Seq v4 Ultra Low Input RNA kit was used to prepare libraries from fractions with low cell numbers. To track T-cell clones before and after primary and booster YFV17D yellow fever vaccination, bulk TCR alpha and beta repertoires were sequenced longitudinally. Two healthy male donors, one aged 18 to 30 and one aged 30 to 40 years, made up the cohort. Blood samples were taken at several timepoints before and after primary and secondary immunization, and bulk PBMC replicates and cell subsets were isolated. What the study reported, not specific to this receptor: Only a couple of donors were included in the study, so the extent to which the findings can be generalized is limited. Compared with the primary T-cell response, the secondary T-cell response was faster but weaker, reaching its peak on day 5 rather than on day 15. Most clones expanded after primary vaccination (around 96% of CD4 and 88% of CD8) were re-detected after the booster, suggesting that broad memory maintenance occurred. Computational filtering was needed because FACS-sorted repertoires could contain abundant contaminating clonotypes from the bulk population. A small fraction of clonotypes showed up in both the CD4 and CD8 compartments, probably as a result of convergent recombination.

The sample's treatment or condition label, in plain terms: live attenuated yellow fever vaccine strain. At each blood-draw timepoint, two biological replicates of bulk PBMCs were obtained. A standard Ficoll-Paque protocol was used to isolate PBMCs from peripheral blood. RNA was extracted with TriZol from bulk PBMCs, CD4 and CD8 fractions, and dextramer-positive and dextramer-negative fractions. This clonotype was detected a few times. This clone's antigen is unknown. There are no base qualities to consult, and no much larger clone falls within one base. The sample was run on an Illumina NovaSeq 6000. TCR cDNA was synthesized by 5'RACE template switching, through which a universal primer site and unique molecular identifiers were introduced. Priming for cDNA synthesis came from both the TCR alpha and TCR beta constant segments. Library amplification used two PCR steps, and the second PCR step added sample barcodes and sequencing adapters. Sequencing of libraries was performed on Illumina HiSeq 2500 (2x100 bp) or NovaSeq (2x150 bp). On the study's bioinformatics: Demultiplexing of reads and collapsing into UMI consensus sequences were performed with MIGEC, and V(D)J alignment was carried out with MiXCR. Vaccine-responding clonotypes were defined with edgeR using replicate PBMC samples, requiring FDR below 0.01 and a log2 fold change above 5 up to day 15. CD4 or CD8 identity was assigned to each bulk clonotype according to whether the clonotype was present at higher abundance in the sequenced CD4 repertoire or the sequenced CD8 repertoire. Using fastp at Q25 and MiXCR, TCRdb reprocessed the public reads and kept productive beta chains. When rows share a CDR3 protein, they turn into one entry using the most common DNA and genes. TCRdb, rather than the study authors, made the V and J calls. The sample profile shows 300,000 or so distinct CDR3 sequences; 4% of them were found once. Jointly, the top ten make up more than 20% of the sample.

The material was PBMCs, obtained 5 days after the yellow fever booster vaccination. The source of this sequence is a man in his late teens or twenties who received the YFV17D yellow fever vaccine.

Read as DNA, the sequence is TGCGCCAGCAGCTTGGGCCCCGGGGACGAGCAGTACGTC. The encoded protein is CASSLGPGDEQYV. The chain employs TRBV5-1 and TRBJ2-7, and TRBD2 may be the D gene, going by 5 matching bases. From the germline V gene, CDR1 is SGHRS and CDR2 is YFSETQ. V sheds 0 bases and J sheds 5 bases, leaving 9 bases between their ends. The CDR3 contains 13 residues, cysteine and valine counted. Of all the DNA, just the CDR3 is kept, 39 bases in frame from base 1.